This TCR beta chain was recorded in a study of siplizumab effects on memory and regulatory T cells (dated by TCRdb to between 2018 and 2020). In the study overall: The study looked at the effect of siplizumab, an anti-CD2 antibody, on alloreactive T-cell subsets in allogeneic mixed lymphocyte reactions made from human PBMCs.

From V the trimming removes 5 bases and from J it removes 3 bases, while the gene matches leave 6 bases of the junction unaccounted for. From the germline V gene (reference sequence), CDR1 is SGHAT and CDR2 is FQDESV. From the cysteine through the phenylalanine, the CDR3 covers 15 amino acids. The only DNA kept is the CDR3, 45 bases in frame from the first base. Receptor amplification or capture employed the immunoSEQ multiplex PCR assay. Each sample had some 9.7 x 10^4 TCR templates assayed by the deep sequencing platform. Genomic DNA extracted from sorted T cells was the material used for TCRbeta CDR3 sequencing. On the authors' methods: Clonal analysis of TCRbeta CDR3 data was done in the R programming language. Alloreactive CD4+ and CD8+ clones were identified by comparing unstimulated samples to CFSE-low samples taken after the reaction. Regulatory or non-regulatory origin of alloreactive CD4+ clones was assigned by matching sequences to the sorted unstimulated Treg and non-Treg repertoires. This is the immuneACCESS table as TCRdb keeps it, with only in-frame sequences that have V and J called. A part of the clones is gone; compared with another copy, unresolved V genes explain less than half, and the rest is unexplained. V and J calls and clone size are given by that table; D and trimming were obtained from the DNA. The table for this sample lists some 100,000 clones; 94% of them were counted only once. Jointly, the top ten make up 1% to 1.5% of the sample.

Sorted unstimulated T cells and proliferating T cells recovered from mixed lymphocyte reactions were subjected to TCRbeta CDR3 sequencing. Fresh whole blood from approximately ten HLA-typed healthy donors was used to isolate PBMCs. Unstimulated CD4+ non-regulatory T cells were FACS-sorted to map the origin of alloreactive clones. Points the paper makes about the study in general: Because sequences below about 10^-5 frequency were poorly captured, only a minor fraction of alloreactive clones could be mapped to unstimulated subsets. Siplizumab significantly lowered the cumulative frequency of alloreactive sequences that could be traced to unstimulated CD4+ memory T cells. A naive or memory phenotype could not be assigned to roughly 75-96% of proliferating CD4+ or CD8+ clones. Unstimulated naive T cells appeared to be more diverse than memory T cells, and naive cells seemed to make a substantial contribution to the alloresponse. No functional confirmation was obtained for the suppressive function of proliferating Tregs from siplizumab cultures. Among mappable alloreactive CD4+ clones, an average Treg-derived fraction of 68.8% was observed with siplizumab, compared with approximately 25% in control reactions.

With respect to this clone: The specificity of this receptor is unknown. There are no base qualities to consult, and no much larger clone falls within one base.

The clonotype originates from a human donor in good health. The chain is made from TRBV11-1 and TRBJ2-1; TRBD1 agrees with 8 junctional bases. The sequenced sample consisted of non-Treg CD4+ T cells sorted from blood. The sample's cell subset or site label, decoded: FACS-sorted unstimulated CD4+ non-regulatory T cells. The CDR3 region reads CASSVTGDFYNEQFF. The sequenced DNA is TGTGCCAGCAGCGTGACAGGGGACTTCTACAATGAGCAGTTCTTC.